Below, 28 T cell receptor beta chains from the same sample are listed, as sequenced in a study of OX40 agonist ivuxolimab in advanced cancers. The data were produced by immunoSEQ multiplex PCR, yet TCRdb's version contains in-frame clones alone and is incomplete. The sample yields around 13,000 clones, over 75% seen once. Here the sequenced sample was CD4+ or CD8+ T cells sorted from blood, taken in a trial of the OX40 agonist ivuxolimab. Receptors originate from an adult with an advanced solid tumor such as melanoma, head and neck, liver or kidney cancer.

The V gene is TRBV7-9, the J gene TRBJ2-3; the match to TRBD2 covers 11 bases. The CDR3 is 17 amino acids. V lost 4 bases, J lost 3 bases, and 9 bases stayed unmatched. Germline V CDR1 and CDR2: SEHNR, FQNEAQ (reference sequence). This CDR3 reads CASSSGTSGPYTDTQYF. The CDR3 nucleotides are TGTGCCAGCAGCTCGGGGACTAGCGGCCCTTATACAGATACGCAGTATTTT. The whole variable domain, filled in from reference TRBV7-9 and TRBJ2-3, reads DTGVSQNPRHKITKRGQNVTFRCDPISEHNRLYWYRQTLGQGPEFLTYFQNEAQLEKSRLLSDRFSAERPKGSFSTLEIQRTEQGDSAMYLCASSSGTSGPYTDTQYFGPGTRLTVL.

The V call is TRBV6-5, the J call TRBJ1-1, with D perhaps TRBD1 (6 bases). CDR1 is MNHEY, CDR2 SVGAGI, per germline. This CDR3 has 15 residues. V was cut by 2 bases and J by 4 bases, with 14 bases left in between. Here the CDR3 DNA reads TGTGCCAGCAGTTACAACGAGGGGGGGCTCACTGAAGCTTTCTTT. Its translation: CASSYNEGGLTEAFF.

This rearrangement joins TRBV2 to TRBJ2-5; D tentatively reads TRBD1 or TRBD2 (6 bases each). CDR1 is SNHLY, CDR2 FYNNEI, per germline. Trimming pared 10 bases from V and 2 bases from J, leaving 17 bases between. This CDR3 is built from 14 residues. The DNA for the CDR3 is TGTGCCATCAAAAAGAGGGGGGCGCAAGAGACCCAGTACTTC. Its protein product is CAIKKRGAQETQYF.

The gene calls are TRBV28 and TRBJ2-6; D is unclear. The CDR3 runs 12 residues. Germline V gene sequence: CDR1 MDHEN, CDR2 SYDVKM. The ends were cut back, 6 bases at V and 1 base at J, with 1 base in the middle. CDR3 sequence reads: CASRSGANVLTF. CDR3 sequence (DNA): TGTGCCAGCAGATCTGGGGCCAACGTCCTGACTTTC. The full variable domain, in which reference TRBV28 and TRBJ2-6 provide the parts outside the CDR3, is DVKVTQSSRYLVKRTGEKVFLECVQDMDHENMFWYRQDPGLGLRLIYFSYDVKMKEKGDIPEGYSVSREKKERFSLILESASTNQTSMYLCASRSGANVLTFGAGSRLTVL.

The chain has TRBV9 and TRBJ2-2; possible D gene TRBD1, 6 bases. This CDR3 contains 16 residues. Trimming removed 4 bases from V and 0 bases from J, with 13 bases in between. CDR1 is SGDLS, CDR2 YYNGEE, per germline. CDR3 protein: CASSIQGQANTGELFF. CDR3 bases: TGTGCCAGCAGCATACAGGGACAAGCGAACACCGGGGAGCTGTTTTTT.

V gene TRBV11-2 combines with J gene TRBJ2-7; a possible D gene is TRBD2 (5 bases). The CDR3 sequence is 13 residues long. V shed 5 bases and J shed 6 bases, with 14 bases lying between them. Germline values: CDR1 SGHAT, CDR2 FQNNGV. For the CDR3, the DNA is TGTGCCAGCAGCGAAGGACTGGGCTTCGAGCAGTACTTC. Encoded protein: CASSEGLGFEQYF.

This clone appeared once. CDR3 sequence (DNA): TGTGCCAGCAGCTTAGATCCCATCATTCAGTACTTC. It is translated as CASSLDPIIQYF. The chain links TRBV11-2 to TRBJ2-4; D unclear. This CDR3 is built from 12 residues. Germline values: CDR1 SGHAT, CDR2 FQNNGV. V was clipped by 0 bases and J by 9 bases, with 6 bases between them.

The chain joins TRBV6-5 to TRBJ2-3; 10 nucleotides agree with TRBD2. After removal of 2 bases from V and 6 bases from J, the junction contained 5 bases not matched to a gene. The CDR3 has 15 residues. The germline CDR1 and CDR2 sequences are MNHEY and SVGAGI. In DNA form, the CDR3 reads TGTGCCAGCAGTTACGAGCGGGGGGGCAAGGATACGCAGTATTTT. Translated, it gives CASSYERGGKDTQYF.

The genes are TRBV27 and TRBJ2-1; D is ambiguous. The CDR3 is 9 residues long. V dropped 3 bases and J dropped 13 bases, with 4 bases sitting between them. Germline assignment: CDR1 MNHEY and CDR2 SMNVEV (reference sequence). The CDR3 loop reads CASSFFQFF. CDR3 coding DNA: TGTGCCAGCAGTTTTTTCCAGTTCTTC.

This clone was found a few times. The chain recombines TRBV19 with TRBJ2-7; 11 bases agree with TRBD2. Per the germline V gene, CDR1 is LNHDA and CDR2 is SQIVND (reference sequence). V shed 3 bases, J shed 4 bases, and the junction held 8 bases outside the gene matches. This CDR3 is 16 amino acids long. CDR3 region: CASSIGLAGMYYEQYF. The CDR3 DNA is TGTGCCAGTAGTATTGGACTAGCGGGCATGTATTACGAGCAGTACTTC.

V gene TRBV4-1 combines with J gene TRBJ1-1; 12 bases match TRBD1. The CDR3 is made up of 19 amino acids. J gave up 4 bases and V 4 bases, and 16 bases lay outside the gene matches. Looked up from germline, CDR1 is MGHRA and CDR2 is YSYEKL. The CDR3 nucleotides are TGCGCCAGCAGCCCCCTCACCGGGACAGGGGGCGCTTCGGGCACTGAAGCTTTCTTT. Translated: CASSPLTGTGGASGTEAFF.

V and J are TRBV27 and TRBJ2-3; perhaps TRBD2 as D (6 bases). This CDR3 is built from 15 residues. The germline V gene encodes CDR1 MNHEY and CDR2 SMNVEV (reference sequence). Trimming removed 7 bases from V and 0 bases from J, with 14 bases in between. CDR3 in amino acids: CASTPRGRSTDTQYF. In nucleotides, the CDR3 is TGTGCCAGCACGCCAAGAGGGAGGAGCACAGATACGCAGTATTTT.

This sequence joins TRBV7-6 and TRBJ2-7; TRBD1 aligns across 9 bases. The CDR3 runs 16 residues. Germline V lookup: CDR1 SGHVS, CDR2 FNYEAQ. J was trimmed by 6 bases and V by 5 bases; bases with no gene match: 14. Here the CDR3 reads CASSHHRDRVTREQYF. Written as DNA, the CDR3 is TGTGCCAGCAGCCACCACCGGGACAGGGTAACTCGCGAGCAGTACTTC.

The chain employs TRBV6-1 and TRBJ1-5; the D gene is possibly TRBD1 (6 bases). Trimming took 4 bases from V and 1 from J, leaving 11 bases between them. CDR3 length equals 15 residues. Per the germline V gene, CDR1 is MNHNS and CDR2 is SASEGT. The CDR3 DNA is TGTGCCAGCAGTGTTGAGGGGGAGAGCAATCAGCCCCAGCATTTT. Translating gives CASSVEGESNQPQHF.

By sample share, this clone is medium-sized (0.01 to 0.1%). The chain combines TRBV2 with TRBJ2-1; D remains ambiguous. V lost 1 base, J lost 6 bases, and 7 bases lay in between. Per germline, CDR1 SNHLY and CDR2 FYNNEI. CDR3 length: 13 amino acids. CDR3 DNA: TGTGCCAGCAGTGAAGGGCAGGTCAATGAGCAGTTCTTC. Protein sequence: CASSEGQVNEQFF. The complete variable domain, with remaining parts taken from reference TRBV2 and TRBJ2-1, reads EPEVTQTPSHQVTQMGQEVILRCVPISNHLYFYWYRQILGQKVEFLVSFYNNEISEKSEIFDDQFSVERPDGSNFTLKIRSTKLEDSAMYFCASSEGQVNEQFFGPGTRLTVL.

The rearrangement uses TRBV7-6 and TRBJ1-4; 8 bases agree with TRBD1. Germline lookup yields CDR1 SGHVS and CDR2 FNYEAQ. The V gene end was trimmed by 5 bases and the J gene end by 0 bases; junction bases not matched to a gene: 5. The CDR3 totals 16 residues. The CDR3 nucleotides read TGTGCCAGCAGCCCCGGACAGGGTCCAACTAATGAAAAACTGTTTTTT. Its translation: CASSPGQGPTNEKLFF.

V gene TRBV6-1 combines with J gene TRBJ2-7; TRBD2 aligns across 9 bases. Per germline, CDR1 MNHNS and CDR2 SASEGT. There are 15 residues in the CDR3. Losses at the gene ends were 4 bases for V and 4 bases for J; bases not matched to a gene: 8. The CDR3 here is CASSAETSGSYEQYF. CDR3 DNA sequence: TGTGCCAGCAGTGCGGAGACTAGCGGATCTTACGAGCAGTACTTC.

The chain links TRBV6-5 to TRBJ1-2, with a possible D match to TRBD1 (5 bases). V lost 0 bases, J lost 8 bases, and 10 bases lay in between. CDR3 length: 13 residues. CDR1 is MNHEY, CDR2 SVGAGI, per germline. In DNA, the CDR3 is TGTGCCAGCAGTTACTCGAATTGGGGCGGCTACACCTTC. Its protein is CASSYSNWGGYTF.

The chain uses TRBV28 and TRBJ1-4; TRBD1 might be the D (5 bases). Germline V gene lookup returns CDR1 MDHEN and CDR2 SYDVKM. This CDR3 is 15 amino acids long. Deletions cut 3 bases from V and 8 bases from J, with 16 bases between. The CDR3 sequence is CASSFLEDTSEKLFF. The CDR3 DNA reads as TGTGCCAGCAGTTTCCTTGAGGACACATCCGAAAAACTGTTTTTT.

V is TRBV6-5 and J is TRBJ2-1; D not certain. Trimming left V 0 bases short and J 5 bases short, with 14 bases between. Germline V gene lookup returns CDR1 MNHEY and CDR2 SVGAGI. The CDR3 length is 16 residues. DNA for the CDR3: TGTGCCAGCAGTTACTCGATATTCGGCGAGGACAATGAGCAGTTCTTC. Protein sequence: CASSYSIFGEDNEQFF.

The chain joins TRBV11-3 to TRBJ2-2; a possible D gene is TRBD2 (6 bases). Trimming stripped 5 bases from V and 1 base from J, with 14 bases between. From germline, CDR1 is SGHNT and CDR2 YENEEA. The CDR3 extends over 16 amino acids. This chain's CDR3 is CASSPRVAVNTGELFF. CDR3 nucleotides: TGTGCCAGCAGCCCCCGAGTAGCGGTGAACACCGGGGAGCTGTTTTTT.

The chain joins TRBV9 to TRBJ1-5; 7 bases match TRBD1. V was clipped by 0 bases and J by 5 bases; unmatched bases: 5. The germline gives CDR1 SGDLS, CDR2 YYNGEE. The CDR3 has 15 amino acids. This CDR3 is CASSVEGAADQPQHF. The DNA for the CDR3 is TGTGCCAGCAGCGTAGAGGGGGCAGCGGATCAGCCCCAGCATTTT.

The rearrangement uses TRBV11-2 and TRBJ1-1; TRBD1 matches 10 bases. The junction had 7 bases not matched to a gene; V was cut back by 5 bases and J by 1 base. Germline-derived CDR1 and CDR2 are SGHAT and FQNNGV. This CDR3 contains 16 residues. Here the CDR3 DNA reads TGTGCCAGCAGCCAGCGACAGGGGGCTTGGAACACTGAAGCTTTCTTT. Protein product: CASSQRQGAWNTEAFF.

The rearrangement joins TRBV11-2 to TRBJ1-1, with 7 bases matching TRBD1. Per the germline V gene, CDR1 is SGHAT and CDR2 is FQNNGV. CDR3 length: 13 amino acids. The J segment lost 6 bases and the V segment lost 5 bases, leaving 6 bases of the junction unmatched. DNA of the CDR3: TGTGCCAGCAGCCCCACAGGGGCTTCTGAAGCTTTCTTT. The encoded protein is CASSPTGASEAFF. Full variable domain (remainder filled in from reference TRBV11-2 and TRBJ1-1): EAGVAQSPRYKIIEKRQSVAFWCNPISGHATLYWYQQILGQGPKLLIQFQNNGVVDDSQLPKDRFSAERLKGVDSTLKIQPAKLEDSAVYLCASSPTGASEAFFGQGTRLTVV.

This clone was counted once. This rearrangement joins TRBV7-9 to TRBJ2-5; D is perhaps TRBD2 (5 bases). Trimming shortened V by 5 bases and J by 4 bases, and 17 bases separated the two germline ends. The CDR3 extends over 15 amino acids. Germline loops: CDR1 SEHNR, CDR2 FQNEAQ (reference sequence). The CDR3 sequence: CASSRRTGRIETQYF. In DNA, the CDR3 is TGTGCCAGCAGCCGGAGGACGGGGAGAATAGAGACCCAGTACTTC.

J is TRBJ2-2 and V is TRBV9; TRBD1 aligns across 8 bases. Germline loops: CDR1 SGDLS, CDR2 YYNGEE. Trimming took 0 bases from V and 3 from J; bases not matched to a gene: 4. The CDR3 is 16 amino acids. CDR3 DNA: TGTGCCAGCAGCGTAGTAGGGACAGGAGACACCGGGGAGCTGTTTTTT. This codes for CASSVVGTGDTGELFF.

CDR3 DNA sequence: TGTGCCAGCAGGTACAGGGTCTCCTACGAGCAGTACTTC. It specifies CASRYRVSYEQYF. J is TRBJ2-7 and V is TRBV27; D perhaps matches TRBD1 (6 bases). CDR1 MNHEY and CDR2 SMNVEV come from the germline V gene (reference sequence). Trimming stripped 6 bases from V and 0 bases from J, with 9 bases between. The CDR3 has 13 residues.

The CDR3 here is CASSILAGGERETQYF. The CDR3 nucleotides are TGTGCCAGCAGTATACTAGCGGGGGGCGAACGAGAGACCCAGTACTTC. The rearrangement joins TRBV28 to TRBJ2-5; 12 bases are a match to TRBD2. After removal of 5 bases from V and 4 bases from J, the junction contained 8 bases not matched to a gene. CDR3 length: 16 amino acids. The germline CDR1 and CDR2 sequences are MDHEN and SYDVKM.